The TCR beta chain under discussion was sequenced for a study of CD8 T cells in Susac syndrome. Worth noting for this clonotype: Antigen: not known.

V was shortened by 5 bases and J by 1 base, with 18 bases between the two germline ends. The CDR3 runs to 17 residues. CDR1 and CDR2 (germline): MNHNS, SASEGT. A quantity of about 0.5 to 1 ug RNA underwent reverse transcription using random hexamers. TCR beta CDR3 was amplified by immunoSEQ multiplex PCR. This amplification extended across 54 Vbeta and 13 Jbeta segments. In TCRdb, the immunoSEQ multiplex PCR reads were re-called with MiXCR into one record per CDR3 protein. The data show roughly 200,000 distinct CDR3 sequences, with roughly 92% seen just once and 0.09% to 0.12% held by the top ten. TCR beta sequencing was performed on blood CD8+ and CD4+ T cells. Study-wide points: It was acknowledged in the study that its TCR sequencing and HLA analysis involved a relatively small number of individuals.

The source is a human donor in good health. Input material: CD4+ T cells from PBMCs. The rearrangement links TRBV6-1 to TRBJ2-4; D unclear. DNA of the CDR3: TGTGCCAGCAGTCTCAGCCGGGCCCTGGGGGCCAAAAACATTCAGTACTTC. Its protein product is CASSLSRALGAKNIQYF.